The entry below describes one T cell receptor (beta chain). It has no known antigen specificity. Base qualities are missing; no much larger clone stands one base away. The immunoSEQ Assay, a bias-controlled multiplex PCR, was used to amplify TCRbeta CDR3 regions from genomic DNA. The original pipeline was this. The number of nucleated cells in each sample was estimated by amplification of reference gene primers within the assay. Sequence reads were collapsed and filtered to measure the absolute abundance of every unique TCRbeta CDR3 rearrangement. Productive Simpson clonality was computed per sample as the square root of Simpson's diversity index over productive rearrangements. The table was pulled from immuneACCESS by TCRdb, which kept in-frame rearrangements only. Such tables lose some clones; where checked, under half of the loss comes from unresolved V genes, and the rest has no known cause. That table supplies the V and J calls and clone size; D and trimming were determined from the DNA. Counted in this sample were 220,000 or so clones; 85% to 90% of them appeared once. Jointly, the top ten make up about 3.3% of the sample.

CDR1 is given as MNHEY and CDR2 as SVGEGT, both from the germline V gene. Trimming removed 6 bases from V and 6 bases from J; the gene matches leave 7 bases unexplained. The CDR3 starts with the cysteine, ends with the phenylalanine, and has 13 residues. Only the CDR3 DNA is retained, 39 bases long and in frame from the first base. The data stem from a study of blood T cell repertoires in COVID-19 (dated by TCRdb to 2019 to 2021). The study in broad terms: Samples covering the acute and convalescent phases of COVID-19 were provided by collaborators in the United States, Italy and Spain. Nearly every sample came with metadata listing a de-identified subject ID, COVID-19 status, age in years and sex. HLA class I and class II types, where available, came from metadata supplied by the sample provider rather than from assay-based typing. The dataset comprised deeply sampled blood TCRbeta repertoires from subjects exposed to, actively infected with, or recovered from COVID-19. Samples were obtained from the ongoing ImmuneRACE study (first 160 participants) and from 1,254 subjects provided by 6 global collaborators. The repertoires were released in a freely available public database intended as a resource for research on the immune response to SARS-CoV-2. The material from the prospective study consisted of cDNA or gDNA derived from T cells, B-cell-depleted T cells, or PBMCs.

Enrolling through a virtual design, the prospective study's participants ranged in age from roughly 18 to 95 years and lived across roughly 23 United States geographic areas. Cohort assignment in the prospective study relied on participant-reported clinical history from a screening survey and a study questionnaire. In the prospective study, mobile phlebotomists collected whole blood, serum and a nasopharyngeal or oropharyngeal swab from each participant. Over a roughly 2-month period, participants in the prospective study had the option of providing additional blood draws and questionnaires. Before DNA extraction, blood samples from the prospective study were shipped at room temperature or frozen. Results the study describes overall, beyond this receptor: How much clinical and demographic metadata was included differed by source and by participant, and the metadata was provided uncurated.

The sequence came from a woman aged 18-35 years in a cohort exposed to, infected with or recovered from COVID-19 (not recorded which). Specimen: PBMCs or T cells enriched from blood (not recorded which). The chain is made from TRBV6-2 or TRBV6-3 and TRBJ1-2; 7 nucleotides in the junction match TRBD1. The CDR3 reads as follows: CASSGTGVNGYTF. The bases are TGTGCCAGCAGCGGTACAGGGGTAAATGGCTACACCTTC.